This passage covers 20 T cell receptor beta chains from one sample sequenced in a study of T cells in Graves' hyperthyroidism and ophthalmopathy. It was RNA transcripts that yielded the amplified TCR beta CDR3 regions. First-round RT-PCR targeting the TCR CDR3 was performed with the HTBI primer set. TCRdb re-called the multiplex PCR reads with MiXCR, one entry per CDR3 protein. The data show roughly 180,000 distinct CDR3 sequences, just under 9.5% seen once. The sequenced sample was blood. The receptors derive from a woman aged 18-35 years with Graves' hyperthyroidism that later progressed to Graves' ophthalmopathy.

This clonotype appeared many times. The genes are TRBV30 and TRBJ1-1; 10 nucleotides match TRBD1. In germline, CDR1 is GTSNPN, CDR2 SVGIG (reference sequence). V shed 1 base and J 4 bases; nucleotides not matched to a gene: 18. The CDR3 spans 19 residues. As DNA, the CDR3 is TGTGCCTGGAGTGCAGGTGAAGTCGGACAGGGGGTATGGGTCACTGAAGCTTTCTTT. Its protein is CAWSAGEVGQGVWVTEAFF.

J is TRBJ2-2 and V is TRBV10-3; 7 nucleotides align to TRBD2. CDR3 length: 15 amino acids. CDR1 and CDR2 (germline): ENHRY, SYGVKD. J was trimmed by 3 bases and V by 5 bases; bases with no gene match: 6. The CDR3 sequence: CAISSMGGHTGELFF. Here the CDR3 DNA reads TGTGCCATCAGTTCCATGGGAGGGCACACCGGGGAGCTGTTTTTT.

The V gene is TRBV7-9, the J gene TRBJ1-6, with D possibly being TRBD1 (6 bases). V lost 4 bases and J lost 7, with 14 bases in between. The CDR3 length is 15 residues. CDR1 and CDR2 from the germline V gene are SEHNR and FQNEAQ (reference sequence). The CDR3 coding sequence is TGTGCCAGCAGCTCCCGGACAGTCCAAAATTCACCCCTCCACTTT. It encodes CASSSRTVQNSPLHF.

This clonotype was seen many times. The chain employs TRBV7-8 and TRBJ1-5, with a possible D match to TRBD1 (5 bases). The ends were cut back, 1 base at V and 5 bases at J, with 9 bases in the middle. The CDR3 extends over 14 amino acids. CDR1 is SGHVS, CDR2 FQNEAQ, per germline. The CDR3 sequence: CASSLGGGDQPQHF. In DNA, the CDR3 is TGTGCCAGCAGCTTAGGGGGAGGGGATCAGCCCCAGCATTTT. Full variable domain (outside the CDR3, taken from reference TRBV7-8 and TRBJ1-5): GAGVSQSPRYKVAKRGQDVALRCDPISGHVSLFWYQQALGQGPEFLTYFQNEAQLDKSGLPSDRFFAERPEGSVSTLKIQRTQQEDSAVYLCASSLGGGDQPQHFGDGTRLSIL.

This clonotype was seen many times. The CDR3 DNA sequence: TGTGCCAGCAGGAGCGGGAGGCTTTACAATGAGCAGTTCTTC. Its translation is CASRSGRLYNEQFF. V and J are TRBV7-8 and TRBJ2-1; 9 nucleotides match TRBD2. V shed 6 bases, J shed 4 bases, and the junction held 4 bases outside the gene matches. Per the germline V gene, CDR1 is SGHVS and CDR2 is FQNEAQ. This CDR3 has 14 residues. Variable domain in full (rest from reference TRBV7-8 and TRBJ2-1): GAGVSQSPRYKVAKRGQDVALRCDPISGHVSLFWYQQALGQGPEFLTYFQNEAQLDKSGLPSDRFFAERPEGSVSTLKIQRTQQEDSAVYLCASRSGRLYNEQFFGPGTRLTVL.

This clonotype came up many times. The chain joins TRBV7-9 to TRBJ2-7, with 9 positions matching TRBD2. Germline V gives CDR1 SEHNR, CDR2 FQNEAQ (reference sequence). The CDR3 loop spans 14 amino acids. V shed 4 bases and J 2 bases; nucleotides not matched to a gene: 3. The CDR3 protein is CASSSTSGAYEQYF. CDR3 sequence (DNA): TGTGCCAGCAGCTCGACTAGCGGAGCCTACGAGCAGTACTTC.

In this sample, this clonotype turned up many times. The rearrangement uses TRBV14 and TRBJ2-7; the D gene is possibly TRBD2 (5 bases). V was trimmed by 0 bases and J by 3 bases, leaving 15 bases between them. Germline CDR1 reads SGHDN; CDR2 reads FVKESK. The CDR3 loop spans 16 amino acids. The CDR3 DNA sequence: TGTGCCAGCAGCCAAGATCGCCGGCTAGCCAACTACGAGCAGTACTTC. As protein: CASSQDRRLANYEQYF.

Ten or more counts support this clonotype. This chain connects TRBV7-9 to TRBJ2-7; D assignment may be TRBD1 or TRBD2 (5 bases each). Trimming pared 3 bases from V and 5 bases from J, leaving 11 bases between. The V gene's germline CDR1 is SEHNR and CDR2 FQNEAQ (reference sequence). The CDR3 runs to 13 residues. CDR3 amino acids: CASSLFRGDEQYF. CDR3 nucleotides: TGTGCCAGCAGCTTGTTCAGAGGGGACGAGCAGTACTTC.

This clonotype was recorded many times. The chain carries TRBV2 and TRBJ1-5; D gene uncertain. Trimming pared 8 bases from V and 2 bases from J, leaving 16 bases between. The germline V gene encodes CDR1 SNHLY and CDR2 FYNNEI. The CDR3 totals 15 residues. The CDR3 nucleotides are TGTGCCAGCCGGGCCCCCGCTGGTGGCAATCAGCCCCAGCATTTT. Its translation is CASRAPAGGNQPQHF. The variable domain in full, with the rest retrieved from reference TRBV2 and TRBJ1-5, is EPEVTQTPSHQVTQMGQEVILRCVPISNHLYFYWYRQILGQKVEFLVSFYNNEISEKSEIFDDQFSVERPDGSNFTLKIRSTKLEDSAMYFCASRAPAGGNQPQHFGDGTRLSIL.

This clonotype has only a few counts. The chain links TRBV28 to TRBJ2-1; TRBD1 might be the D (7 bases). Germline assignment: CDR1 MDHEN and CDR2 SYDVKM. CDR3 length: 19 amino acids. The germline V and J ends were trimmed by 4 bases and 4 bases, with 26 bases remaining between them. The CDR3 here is CASSSLFPWAGGGYNEQFF. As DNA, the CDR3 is TGTGCCAGCAGTTCCCTTTTTCCTTGGGCAGGGGGAGGTTACAATGAGCAGTTCTTC.

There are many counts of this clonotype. Here the CDR3 reads CASSWIPRESLNNEQFF. The CDR3 nucleotides read TGCGCCAGCAGCTGGATACCCCGGGAGTCCCTTAACAATGAGCAGTTCTTC. V is TRBV5-1 and J is TRBJ2-1; weak D call: TRBD2 (6 bases). V was trimmed by 3 bases and J by 5 bases, leaving 21 bases between them. CDR1 SGHRS and CDR2 YFSETQ come from the germline V gene. This CDR3 comprises 17 residues.

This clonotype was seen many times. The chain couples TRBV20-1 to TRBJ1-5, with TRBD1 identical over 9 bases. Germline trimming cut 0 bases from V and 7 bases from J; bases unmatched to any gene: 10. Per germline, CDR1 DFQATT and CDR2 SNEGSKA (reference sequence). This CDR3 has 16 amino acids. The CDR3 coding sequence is TGCAGTGCTAGAGATTACAGGGGGCAGGAAGTCCAGCCCCAGCATTTT. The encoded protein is CSARDYRGQEVQPQHF.

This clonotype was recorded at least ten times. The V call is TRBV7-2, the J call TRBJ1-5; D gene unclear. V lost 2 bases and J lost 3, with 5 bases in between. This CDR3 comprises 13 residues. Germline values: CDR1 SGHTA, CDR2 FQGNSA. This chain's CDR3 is CASSLNDNQPQHF. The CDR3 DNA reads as TGTGCCAGCAGCTTAAACGACAATCAGCCCCAGCATTTT.

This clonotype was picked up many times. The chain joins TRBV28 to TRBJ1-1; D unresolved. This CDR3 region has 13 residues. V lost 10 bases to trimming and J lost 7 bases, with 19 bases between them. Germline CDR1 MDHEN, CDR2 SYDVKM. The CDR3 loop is CATQDPGRGEAFF. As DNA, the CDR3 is TGTGCCACCCAGGACCCCGGGCGGGGTGAAGCTTTCTTT.

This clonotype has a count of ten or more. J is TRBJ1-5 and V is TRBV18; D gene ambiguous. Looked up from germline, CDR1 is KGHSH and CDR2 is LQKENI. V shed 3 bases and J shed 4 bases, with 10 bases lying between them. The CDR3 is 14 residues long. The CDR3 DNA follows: TGTGCCAGCTCACCTTACGACAAGAATCAGCCCCAGCATTTT. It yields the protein CASSPYDKNQPQHF.

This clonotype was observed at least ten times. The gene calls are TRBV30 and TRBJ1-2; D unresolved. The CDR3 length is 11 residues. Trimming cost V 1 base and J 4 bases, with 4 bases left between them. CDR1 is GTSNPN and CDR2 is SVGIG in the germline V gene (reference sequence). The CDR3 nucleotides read TGTGCCTGGAGTGCGGTCTATGGCTACACCTTC. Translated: CAWSAVYGYTF.

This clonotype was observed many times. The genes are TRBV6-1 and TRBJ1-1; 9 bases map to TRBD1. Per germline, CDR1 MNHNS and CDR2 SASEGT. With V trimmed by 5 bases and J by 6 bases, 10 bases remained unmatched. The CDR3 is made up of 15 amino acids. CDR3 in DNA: TGTGCCAGCAGTTATGATTTACAGGGGGCACCTGAAGCTTTCTTT. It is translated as CASSYDLQGAPEAFF.

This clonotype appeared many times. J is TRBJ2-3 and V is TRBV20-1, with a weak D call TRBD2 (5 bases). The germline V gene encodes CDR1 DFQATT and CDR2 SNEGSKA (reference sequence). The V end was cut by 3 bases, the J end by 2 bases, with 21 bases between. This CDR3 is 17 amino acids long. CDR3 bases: TGCAGTGCTAGGGGCCATAGCGCCAGCACCACCACAGATACGCAGTATTTT. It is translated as CSARGHSASTTTDTQYF.

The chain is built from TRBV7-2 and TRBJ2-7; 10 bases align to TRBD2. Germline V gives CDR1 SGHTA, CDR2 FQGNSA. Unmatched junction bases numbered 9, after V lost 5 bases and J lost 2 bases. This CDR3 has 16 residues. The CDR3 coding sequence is TGTGCCAGCAGCACCTCGGGACTAGCGAACCCCTACGAGCAGTACTTC. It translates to CASSTSGLANPYEQYF.

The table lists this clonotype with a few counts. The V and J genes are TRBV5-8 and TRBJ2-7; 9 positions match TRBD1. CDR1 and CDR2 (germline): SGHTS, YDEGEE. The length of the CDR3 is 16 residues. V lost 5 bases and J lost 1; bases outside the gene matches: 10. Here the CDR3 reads CASRYLVGTGSYEQYF. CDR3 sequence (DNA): TGTGCCAGCAGATACCTGGTCGGGACAGGGTCCTACGAGCAGTACTTC.